This is a list of T cell receptor beta chains from one sample in a study of T-cell reconstitution after alpha-beta-depleted transplantation in children. A single record per CDR3 protein comes from TCRdb applying MiXCR to the PCR reads. There are fewer than 550,000 distinct CDR3 sequences in the sample; 10% to 12% occur only once, and 14% lies in the top ten. The material sequenced was PBMCs, mostly from graft donor cells, taken 180 days after TCRalphabeta/CD19-depleted stem cell transplant. The origin of the receptors is a female patient aged 2 to 10 who had a stem cell transplant for aplastic anemia, so the T cells may come from the graft donor. Each CDR3 is given with its conserved first and last residue. A D gene is named only where the DNA matches it firmly. The size field is filled for only some rows; it gives once, few, many or a size class.

abundance	d_gene	v_gene	j_gene	CDR3aa	CDR3nt
few	.	TRBV3-1	TRBJ2-3	CASSHSGISTDTQYF	TGTGCCAGCTCCCATTCCGGCATCAGCACAGATACGCAGTATTTT
few	.	TRBV4-2	TRBJ1-1	CASSQVEGGNTEAFF	TGTGCCAGCAGCCAAGTCGAGGGGGGGAACACTGAAGCTTTCTTT
.	.	TRBV28	TRBJ2-2	CASSLDIGELFF	TGTGCCAGCAGTTTGGATATCGGGGAGCTGTTTTTT
few	.	TRBV27	TRBJ2-3	CASSFQSRDFRRDTQYF	TGTGCCAGCAGTTTCCAGTCCCGGGACTTCCGCCGAGATACGCAGTATTTT
few	TRBD1	TRBV19	TRBJ1-1	CASSIGQGEAFF	TGTGCCAGTAGTATAGGACAGGGTGAAGCTTTCTTT
few	TRBD1	TRBV6-2/TRBV6-3	TRBJ2-5	CASSPGTGGGEETQYF	TGTGCCAGCAGTCCTGGGACAGGTGGAGGTGAAGAGACCCAGTACTTC
.	TRBD1	TRBV4-3	TRBJ1-2	CASSKGTGRYGYTF	TGCGCCAGCAGCAAAGGGACAGGGAGATATGGCTACACCTTC
few	TRBD2	TRBV27	TRBJ2-3	CASSLQLAGEVDTQYF	TGTGCCAGCAGTCTTCAACTAGCGGGAGAAGTAGATACGCAGTATTTT
few	.	TRBV29-1	TRBJ2-5	CSVPPPGLPGGTQYF	TGCAGCGTCCCGCCCCCAGGGCTCCCAGGTGGGACCCAGTACTTC
many	TRBD2	TRBV29-1	TRBJ2-1	CSASGTSTSGGADEQFF	TGCAGCGCATCCGGGACTAGCACCTCCGGGGGCGCGGATGAGCAGTTCTTC
.	.	TRBV20-1	TRBJ2-2	CSARDSGANGELFF	TGCAGTGCTAGAGATTCGGGAGCGAACGGGGAGCTGTTTTTT
.	.	TRBV14	TRBJ2-5	CASSHITGSQETQYF	TGTGCCAGCAGCCACATCACAGGCAGCCAAGAGACCCAGTACTTC
many	TRBD1	TRBV7-2	TRBJ2-7	CASRQPGQIYEQYF	TGTGCCAGCAGGCAACCGGGACAGATCTACGAGCAGTACTTC
many	TRBD2	TRBV29-1	TRBJ2-5	CSVGGSPGLAGPQETQYF	TGCAGCGTTGGTGGGTCCCCCGGACTAGCGGGCCCACAAGAGACCCAGTACTTC
.	TRBD2	TRBV7-8	TRBJ2-3	CASSLPGLAGSSPDTQYF	TGTGCCAGCAGCTTACCCGGACTAGCGGGATCATCACCAGATACGCAGTATTTT
.	TRBD2	TRBV2	TRBJ2-1	CASSENYSAGREGGGQFF	TGTGCCAGCAGTGAAAATTACTCCGCCGGGAGGGAAGGGGGTGGGCAGTTCTTC
few	.	TRBV7-2	TRBJ2-1	CASTLTRSSNEQFF	TGTGCCAGCACACTCACTAGGAGTAGCAATGAGCAGTTCTTC
many	.	TRBV5-5	TRBJ2-7	CASSLRGGLYEQYF	TGTGCCAGCAGCCTCCGGGGAGGACTCTACGAGCAGTACTTC
few	.	TRBV27	TRBJ2-7	CASSWADRSSYEQYF	TGTGCCAGCAGCTGGGCCGACAGGTCCTCCTACGAGCAGTACTTC
few	.	TRBV15	TRBJ1-5	CATSRDYAGSDQPQHF	TGTGCCACCAGCAGAGATTATGCAGGGTCGGATCAGCCCCAGCATTTT
many	.	TRBV5-5	TRBJ2-5	CASSSPGIQETQYF	TGTGCCAGCAGCTCCCCGGGAATTCAAGAGACCCAGTACTTC
many	.	TRBV20-1	TRBJ2-3	CSARLASTDTQYF	TGCAGTGCTAGGCTTGCGAGCACAGATACGCAGTATTTT
.	TRBD1	TRBV4-3	TRBJ1-4	CASSQDPTGANEKLFF	TGCGCCAGCAGCCAAGATCCGACAGGGGCTAATGAAAAACTGTTTTTT
few	.	TRBV7-3	TRBJ2-7	CASSLRAESSYEQYF	TGTGCCAGCAGCTTAAGGGCAGAGAGCTCCTACGAGCAGTACTTC
many	.	TRBV6-2/TRBV6-3	TRBJ2-1	CASSYSLGKPYNEQFF	TGTGCCAGCAGTTACTCGTTGGGAAAACCTTACAATGAGCAGTTCTTC
few	.	TRBV6-5	TRBJ2-7	CASSYSAIPYEQYF	TGTGCCAGCAGTTACTCTGCCATCCCGTACGAGCAGTACTTC
many	.	TRBV6-1	TRBJ1-1	CASSPGGRMNTEAFF	TGTGCCAGCAGTCCCGGGGGGCGTATGAACACTGAAGCTTTCTTT
few	.	TRBV5-1	TRBJ2-5	CASSLQGPQETQYF	TGCGCCAGCAGCTTACAGGGCCCCCAAGAGACCCAGTACTTC
.	TRBD2	TRBV4-3	TRBJ2-1	CASSQGLAVRYNEQFF	TGCGCCAGCAGCCAGGGACTAGCGGTTCGATACAATGAGCAGTTCTTC
many	.	TRBV11-2	TRBJ2-7	CASSLRGVGGAVLSYEQYF	TGTGCCAGCAGCCTACGGGGTGTCGGCGGGGCCGTACTCTCCTACGAGCAGTACTTC
.	TRBD1	TRBV2	TRBJ1-4	CASRGQGYEKLFF	TGTGCCAGCAGGGGACAGGGTTACGAAAAACTGTTTTTT
few	.	TRBV6-2/TRBV6-3	TRBJ2-7	CASSYPGTQANEQYF	TGTGCCAGCAGTTACCCCGGGACCCAGGCGAACGAGCAGTACTTC
few	.	TRBV20-1	TRBJ2-1	CSAAPGNEQFF	TGCAGTGCCGCTCCGGGAAATGAGCAGTTCTTC
.	.	TRBV12-3/TRBV12-4	TRBJ1-6	CASSLAADNSPLHF	TGTGCCAGCAGTTTGGCCGCGGATAATTCACCCCTCCACTTT
many	.	TRBV4-3	TRBJ2-3	CASSQVSSADTQYF	TGCGCCAGCAGCCAAGTGTCAAGCGCAGATACGCAGTATTTT
few	TRBD2	TRBV7-3	TRBJ2-7	CASSKIAGPTYEQYF	TGTGCCAGCAGCAAAATAGCGGGTCCTACCTACGAGCAGTACTTC
.	.	TRBV7-2	TRBJ1-5	CASSVTGVAPQHF	TGTGCCAGCAGCGTGACAGGTGTAGCGCCCCAGCATTTT
.	TRBD1	TRBV6-2/TRBV6-3	TRBJ1-1	CASSYRRTGAFMNTEAFF	TGTGCCAGCAGTTACCGGAGGACAGGGGCTTTTATGAACACTGAAGCTTTCTTT
few	.	TRBV9	TRBJ2-4	CASSKGAAKNIQYF	TGTGCCAGCAGCAAGGGAGCAGCCAAAAACATTCAGTACTTC
.	.	TRBV6-2/TRBV6-3	TRBJ1-1	CASSYERGGLDTEAFF	TGTGCCAGCAGTTACGAGAGGGGCGGTTTGGACACTGAAGCTTTCTTT